This T cell receptor (beta chain) originates from a study of blood T cell repertoires in COVID-19. Study-wide background: Donors in the United States, Italy and Spain gave samples during acute or convalescent COVID-19.

The table came from immunoSEQ multiplex PCR; TCRdb's copy has only in-frame clones and leaves some out. The sample carries over 90,000 clones, approximately 84% recorded once. The CDR3 spans 16 residues. CDR1 LNHDA and CDR2 SQIVND come from the germline V gene (reference sequence). The germline V and J ends were trimmed by 1 base and 7 bases, with 17 bases remaining between them. J is TRBJ2-1 and V is TRBV19; D is perhaps TRBD2 (7 bases). The sequenced sample consisted of peripheral blood. The source is a human donor in a cohort sampled during active or convalescent COVID-19. The chain's CDR3 is CASSIGGRGGLNEQFF. For the CDR3, the DNA is TGTGCCAGTAGTATAGGAGGGAGGGGGGGCCTGAATGAGCAGTTCTTC.